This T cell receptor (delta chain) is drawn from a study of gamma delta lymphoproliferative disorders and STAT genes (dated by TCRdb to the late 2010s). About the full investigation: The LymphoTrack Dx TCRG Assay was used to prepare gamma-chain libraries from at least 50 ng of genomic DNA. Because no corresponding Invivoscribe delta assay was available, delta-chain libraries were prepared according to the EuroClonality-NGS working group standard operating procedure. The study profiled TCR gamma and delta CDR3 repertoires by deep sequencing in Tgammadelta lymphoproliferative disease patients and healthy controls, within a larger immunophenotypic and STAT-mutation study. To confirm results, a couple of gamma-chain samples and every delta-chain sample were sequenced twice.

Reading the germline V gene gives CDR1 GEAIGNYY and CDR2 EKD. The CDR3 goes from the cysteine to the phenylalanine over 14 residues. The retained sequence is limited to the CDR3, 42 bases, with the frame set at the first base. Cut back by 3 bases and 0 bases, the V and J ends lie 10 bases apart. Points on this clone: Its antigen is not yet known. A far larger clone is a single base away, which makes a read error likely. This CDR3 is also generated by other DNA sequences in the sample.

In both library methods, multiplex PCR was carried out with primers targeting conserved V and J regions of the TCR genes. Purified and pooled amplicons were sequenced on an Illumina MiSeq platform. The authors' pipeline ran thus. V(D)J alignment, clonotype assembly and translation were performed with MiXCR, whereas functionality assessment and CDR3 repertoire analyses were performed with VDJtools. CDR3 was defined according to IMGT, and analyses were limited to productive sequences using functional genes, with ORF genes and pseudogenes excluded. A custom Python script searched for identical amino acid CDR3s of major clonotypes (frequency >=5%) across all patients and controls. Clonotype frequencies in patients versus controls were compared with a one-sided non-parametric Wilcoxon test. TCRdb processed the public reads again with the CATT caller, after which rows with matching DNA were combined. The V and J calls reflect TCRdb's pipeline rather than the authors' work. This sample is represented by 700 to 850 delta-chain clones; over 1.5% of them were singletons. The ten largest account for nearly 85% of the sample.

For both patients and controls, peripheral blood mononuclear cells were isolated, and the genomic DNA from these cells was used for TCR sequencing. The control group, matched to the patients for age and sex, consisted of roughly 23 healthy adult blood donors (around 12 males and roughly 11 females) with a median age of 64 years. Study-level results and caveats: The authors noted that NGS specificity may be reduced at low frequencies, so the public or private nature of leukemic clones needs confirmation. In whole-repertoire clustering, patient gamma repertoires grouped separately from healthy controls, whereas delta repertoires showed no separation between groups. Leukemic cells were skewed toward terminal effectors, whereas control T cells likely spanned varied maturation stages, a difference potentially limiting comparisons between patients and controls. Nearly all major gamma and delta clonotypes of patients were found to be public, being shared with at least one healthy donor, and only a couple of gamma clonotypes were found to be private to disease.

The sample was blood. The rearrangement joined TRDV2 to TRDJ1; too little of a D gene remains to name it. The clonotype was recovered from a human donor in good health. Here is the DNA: TGTGCCTGTGACCCCTTGAGGGACACCGATAAACTCATCTTT. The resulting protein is CACDPLRDTDKLIF.